This T cell receptor beta chain was documented in a study of cytomegalovirus exposure and HLA in healthy donors. Note on this clone: The antigen remains unidentified.

General study points: Cytomegalovirus-associated status was assigned to more than 150 TCR beta chains.

Primers included in the PCR were 60 Vbeta and 13 Jbeta primers. Libraries were prepared by immunoSEQ multiplex PCR; TCRdb keeps only in-frame clonotypes and omits some of them. The sample has under 200,000 clones, 60% to 85% seen once. This receptor was taken from a female donor in good health and CMV-seronegative. Sequenced sample: PBMCs.

The CDR3 reads CAISESTSGLSYEQYF. Here the CDR3 DNA reads TGTGCCATCAGTGAGTCCACTAGCGGGCTCTCCTACGAGCAGTACTTC. This chain links TRBV10-3 with TRBJ2-5; 9 bases map to TRBD2. The DNA end lines up better with TRBJ2-7; the J call may be wrong. Germline CDR1 reads ENHRY; CDR2 reads SYGVKD. The CDR3 length is 16 residues.